This TCR beta chain was observed in a study of OX40 agonist ivuxolimab in advanced cancers. Excluded were patients having autoimmune disease history or systemic immunosuppression. The repertoire was sequenced with immunoSEQ multiplex PCR; TCRdb's copy has only in-frame clones and lacks some. The sample yields about 84,000 clones, about 94% seen once. Deletions cut 4 bases from V and 7 bases from J, with 15 bases between. Per germline, CDR1 SGHRS and CDR2 YFSETQ. This CDR3 spans 13 amino acids. In the case of this clone: Its antigen is currently unknown.

Study-wide results and limits: People who partly responded at 0.1-3.0 mg/kg had some of the least clonal expansion seen. Clonal expansion from baseline to week 6 occurred in both CD4+ and CD8+ T cells.

The source of this sequence is an adult with an advanced solid tumor such as melanoma, head and neck, liver or kidney cancer. The source material was CD4+ or CD8+ T cells sorted from blood, sampled in a trial of the OX40 agonist ivuxolimab. This chain links TRBV5-1 with TRBJ2-7; D possibly corresponds to TRBD2 (6 bases). In nucleotides, the CDR3 is TGCGCCAGCAGCGACCGACTAGTAGGTGAGCAGTACTTC. Its translation: CASSDRLVGEQYF.